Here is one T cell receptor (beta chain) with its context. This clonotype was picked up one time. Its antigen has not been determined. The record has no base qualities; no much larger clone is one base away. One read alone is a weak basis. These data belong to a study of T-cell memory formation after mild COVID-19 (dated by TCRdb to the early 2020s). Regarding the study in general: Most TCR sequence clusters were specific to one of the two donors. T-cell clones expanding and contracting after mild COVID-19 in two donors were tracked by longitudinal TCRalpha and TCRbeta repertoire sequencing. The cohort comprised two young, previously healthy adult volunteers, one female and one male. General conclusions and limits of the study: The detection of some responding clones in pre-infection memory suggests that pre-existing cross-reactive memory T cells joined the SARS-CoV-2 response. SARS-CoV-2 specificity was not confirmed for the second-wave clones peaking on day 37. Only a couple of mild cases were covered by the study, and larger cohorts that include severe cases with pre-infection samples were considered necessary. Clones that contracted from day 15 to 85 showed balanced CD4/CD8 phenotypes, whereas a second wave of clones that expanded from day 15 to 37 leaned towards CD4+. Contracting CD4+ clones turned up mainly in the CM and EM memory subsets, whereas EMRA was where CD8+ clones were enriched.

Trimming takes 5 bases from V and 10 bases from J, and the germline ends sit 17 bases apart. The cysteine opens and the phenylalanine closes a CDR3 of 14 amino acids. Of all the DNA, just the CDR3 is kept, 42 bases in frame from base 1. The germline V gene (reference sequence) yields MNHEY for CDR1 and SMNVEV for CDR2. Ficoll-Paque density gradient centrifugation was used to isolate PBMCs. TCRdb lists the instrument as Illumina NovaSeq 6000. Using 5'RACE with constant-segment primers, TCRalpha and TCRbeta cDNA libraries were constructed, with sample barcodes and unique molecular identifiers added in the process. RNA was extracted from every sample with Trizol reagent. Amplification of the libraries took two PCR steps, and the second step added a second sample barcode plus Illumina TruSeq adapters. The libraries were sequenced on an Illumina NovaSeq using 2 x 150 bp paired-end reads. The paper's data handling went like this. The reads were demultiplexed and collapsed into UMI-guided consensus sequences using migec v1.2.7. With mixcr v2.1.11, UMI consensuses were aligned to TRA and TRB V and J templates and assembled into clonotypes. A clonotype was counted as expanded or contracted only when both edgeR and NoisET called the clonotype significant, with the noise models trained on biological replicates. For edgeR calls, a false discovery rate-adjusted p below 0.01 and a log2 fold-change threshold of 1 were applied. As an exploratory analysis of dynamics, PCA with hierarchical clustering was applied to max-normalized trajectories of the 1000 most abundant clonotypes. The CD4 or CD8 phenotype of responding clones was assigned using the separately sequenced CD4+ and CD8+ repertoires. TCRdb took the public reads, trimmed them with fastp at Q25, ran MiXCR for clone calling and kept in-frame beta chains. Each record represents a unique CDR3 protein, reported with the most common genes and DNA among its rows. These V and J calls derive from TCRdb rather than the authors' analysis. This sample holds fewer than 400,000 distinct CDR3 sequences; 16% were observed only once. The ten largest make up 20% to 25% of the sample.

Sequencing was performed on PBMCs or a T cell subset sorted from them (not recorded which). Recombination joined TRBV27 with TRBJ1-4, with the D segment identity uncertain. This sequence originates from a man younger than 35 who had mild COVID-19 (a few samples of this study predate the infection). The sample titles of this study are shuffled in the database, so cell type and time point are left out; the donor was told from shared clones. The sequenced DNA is TGTGCCAGCAGTACAAGGGAGACCGAGAGAAAACTGTTTTTT. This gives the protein CASSTRETERKLFF.